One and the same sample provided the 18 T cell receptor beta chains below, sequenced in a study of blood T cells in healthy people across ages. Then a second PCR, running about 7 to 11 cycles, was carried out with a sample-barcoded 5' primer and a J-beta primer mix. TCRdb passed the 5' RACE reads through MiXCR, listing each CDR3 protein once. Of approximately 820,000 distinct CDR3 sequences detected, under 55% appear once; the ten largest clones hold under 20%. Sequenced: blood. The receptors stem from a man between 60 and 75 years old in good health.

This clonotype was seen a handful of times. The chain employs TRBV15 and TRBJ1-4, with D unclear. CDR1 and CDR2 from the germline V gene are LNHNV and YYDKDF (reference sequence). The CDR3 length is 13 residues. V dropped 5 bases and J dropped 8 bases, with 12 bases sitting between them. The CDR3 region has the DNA TGTGCCACCAGCGAGGTGGTGAGGGAAAAACTGTTTTTT. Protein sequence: CATSEVVREKLFF.

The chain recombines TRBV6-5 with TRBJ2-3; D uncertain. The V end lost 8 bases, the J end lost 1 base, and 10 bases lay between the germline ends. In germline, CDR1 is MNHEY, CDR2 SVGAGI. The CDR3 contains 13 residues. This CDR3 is CASRNSRTDTQYF. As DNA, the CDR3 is TGTGCCAGCCGAAATAGCCGCACAGATACGCAGTATTTT.

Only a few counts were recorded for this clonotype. Here the CDR3 reads CASSLGQEQFF. The DNA for the CDR3 is TGTGCCAGCAGTTTAGGGCAGGAGCAGTTCTTC. The chain combines TRBV12-3 or TRBV12-4 with TRBJ2-1; D unresolved. This CDR3 is built from 11 residues. Trimming removed 1 base from V and 10 bases from J, with 5 bases in between.

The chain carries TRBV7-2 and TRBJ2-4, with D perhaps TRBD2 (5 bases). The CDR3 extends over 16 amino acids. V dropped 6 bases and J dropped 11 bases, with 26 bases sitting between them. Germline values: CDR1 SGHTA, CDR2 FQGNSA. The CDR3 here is CASSSDWRAGWEVQYF. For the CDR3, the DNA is TGTGCCAGCAGTTCAGACTGGCGGGCCGGGTGGGAAGTTCAGTACTTC.

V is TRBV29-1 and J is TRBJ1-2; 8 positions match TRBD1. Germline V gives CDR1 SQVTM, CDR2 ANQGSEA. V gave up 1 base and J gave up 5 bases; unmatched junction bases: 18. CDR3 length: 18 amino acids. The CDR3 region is CSVEGGGTGSKAWYGYTF. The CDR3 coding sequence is TGCAGCGTTGAAGGGGGTGGGACAGGTTCTAAGGCTTGGTATGGCTACACCTTC.

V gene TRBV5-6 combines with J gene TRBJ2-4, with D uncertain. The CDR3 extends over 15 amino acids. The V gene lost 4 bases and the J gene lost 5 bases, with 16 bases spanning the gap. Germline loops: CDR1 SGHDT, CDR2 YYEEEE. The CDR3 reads CASSPLKRIENIQYF. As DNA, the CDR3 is TGTGCCAGCAGCCCCCTGAAACGGATCGAAAACATTCAGTACTTC.

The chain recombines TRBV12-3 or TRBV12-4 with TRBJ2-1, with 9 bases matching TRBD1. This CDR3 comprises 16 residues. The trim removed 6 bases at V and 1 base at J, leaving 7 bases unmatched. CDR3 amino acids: CASSQGQGGSYNEQFF. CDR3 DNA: TGTGCCAGCAGCCAGGGACAGGGTGGATCCTACAATGAGCAGTTCTTC.

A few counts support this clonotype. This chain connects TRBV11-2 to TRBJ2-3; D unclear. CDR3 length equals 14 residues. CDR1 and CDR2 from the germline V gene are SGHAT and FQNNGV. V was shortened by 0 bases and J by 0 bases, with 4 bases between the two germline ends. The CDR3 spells CASSLDQSTDTQYF. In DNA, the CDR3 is TGTGCCAGCAGCTTAGACCAAAGCACAGATACGCAGTATTTT.

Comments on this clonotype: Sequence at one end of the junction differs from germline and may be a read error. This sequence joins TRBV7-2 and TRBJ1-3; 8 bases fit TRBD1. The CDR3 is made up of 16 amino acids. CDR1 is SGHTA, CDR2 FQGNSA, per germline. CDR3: CACSTNPQGAWNTIYF. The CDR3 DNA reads TGTGCCTGCAGCACGAACCCCCAGGGGGCCTGGAACACCATATATTTT.

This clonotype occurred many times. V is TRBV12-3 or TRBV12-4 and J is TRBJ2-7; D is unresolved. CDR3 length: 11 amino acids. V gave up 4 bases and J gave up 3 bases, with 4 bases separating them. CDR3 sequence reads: CASSSFYEQYF. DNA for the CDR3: TGTGCCAGCAGTTCCTTCTACGAGCAGTACTTC.

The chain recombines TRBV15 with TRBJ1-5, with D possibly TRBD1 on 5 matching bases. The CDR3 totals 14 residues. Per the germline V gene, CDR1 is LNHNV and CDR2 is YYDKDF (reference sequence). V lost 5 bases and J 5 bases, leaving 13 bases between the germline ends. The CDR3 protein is CATSEWGLYQPQHF. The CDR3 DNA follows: TGTGCCACCAGCGAGTGGGGGTTGTATCAGCCCCAGCATTTT.

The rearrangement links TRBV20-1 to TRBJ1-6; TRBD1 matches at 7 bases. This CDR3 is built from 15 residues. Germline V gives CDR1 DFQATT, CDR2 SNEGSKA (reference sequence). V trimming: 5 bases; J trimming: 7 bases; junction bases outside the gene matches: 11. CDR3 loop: CSAQRSGTENSPLHF. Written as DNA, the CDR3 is TGCAGTGCTCAACGATCCGGGACAGAGAATTCACCCCTCCACTTT.

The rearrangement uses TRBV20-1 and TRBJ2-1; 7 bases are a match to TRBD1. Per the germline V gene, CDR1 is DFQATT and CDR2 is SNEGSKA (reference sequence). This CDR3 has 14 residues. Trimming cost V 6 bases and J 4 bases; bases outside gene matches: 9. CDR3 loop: CSATGQLLYNEQFF. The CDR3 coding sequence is TGCAGTGCCACGGGACAGCTTCTATACAATGAGCAGTTCTTC.

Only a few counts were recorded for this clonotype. The CDR3 loop is CASSLAGLARRDSPLHF. The CDR3 DNA sequence: TGCGCCAGCAGCTTGGCCGGGTTGGCGCGGCGTGATTCACCCCTCCACTTT. The rearrangement uses TRBV5-1 and TRBJ1-6; no firm D call. The germline V and J ends were trimmed by 0 bases and 8 bases, with 18 bases remaining between them. This CDR3 region has 17 residues. Germline CDR1 and CDR2: SGHRS and YFSETQ.

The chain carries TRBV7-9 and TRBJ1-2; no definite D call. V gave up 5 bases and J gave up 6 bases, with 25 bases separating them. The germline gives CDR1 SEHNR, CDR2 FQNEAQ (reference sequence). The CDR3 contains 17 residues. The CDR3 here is CASSTTQYFSVSHGYTF. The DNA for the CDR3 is TGTGCCAGCAGCACCACGCAGTATTTTTCAGTAAGCCATGGCTACACCTTC. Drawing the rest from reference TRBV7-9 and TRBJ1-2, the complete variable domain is DTGVSQNPRHKITKRGQNVTFRCDPISEHNRLYWYRQTLGQGPEFLTYFQNEAQLEKSRLLSDRFSAERPKGSFSTLEIQRTEQGDSAMYLCASSTTQYFSVSHGYTFGSGTRLTVV.

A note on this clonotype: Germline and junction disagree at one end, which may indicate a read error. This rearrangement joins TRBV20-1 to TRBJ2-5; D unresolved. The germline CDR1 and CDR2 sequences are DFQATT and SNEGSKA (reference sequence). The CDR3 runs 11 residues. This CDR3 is CSGRLQEAQYF. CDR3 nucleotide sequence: TGCAGCGGGCGGCTCCAAGAGGCCCAGTACTTC.

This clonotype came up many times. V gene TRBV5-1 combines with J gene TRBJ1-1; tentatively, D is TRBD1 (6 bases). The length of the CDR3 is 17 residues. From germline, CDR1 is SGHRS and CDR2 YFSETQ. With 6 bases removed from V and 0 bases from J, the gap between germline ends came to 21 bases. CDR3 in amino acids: CASTLGGGGTMNTEAFF. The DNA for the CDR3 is TGCGCCAGCACCCTCGGAGGAGGGGGAACCATGAACACTGAAGCTTTCTTT.

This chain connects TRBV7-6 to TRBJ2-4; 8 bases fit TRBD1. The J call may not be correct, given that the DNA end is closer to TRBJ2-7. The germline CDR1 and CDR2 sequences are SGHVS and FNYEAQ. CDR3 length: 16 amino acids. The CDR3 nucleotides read TGTGCCAGCAGCCCCCAGCCGGGACAGGCATCCTACGAGCAGTACTTC. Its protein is CASSPQPGQASYEQYF.